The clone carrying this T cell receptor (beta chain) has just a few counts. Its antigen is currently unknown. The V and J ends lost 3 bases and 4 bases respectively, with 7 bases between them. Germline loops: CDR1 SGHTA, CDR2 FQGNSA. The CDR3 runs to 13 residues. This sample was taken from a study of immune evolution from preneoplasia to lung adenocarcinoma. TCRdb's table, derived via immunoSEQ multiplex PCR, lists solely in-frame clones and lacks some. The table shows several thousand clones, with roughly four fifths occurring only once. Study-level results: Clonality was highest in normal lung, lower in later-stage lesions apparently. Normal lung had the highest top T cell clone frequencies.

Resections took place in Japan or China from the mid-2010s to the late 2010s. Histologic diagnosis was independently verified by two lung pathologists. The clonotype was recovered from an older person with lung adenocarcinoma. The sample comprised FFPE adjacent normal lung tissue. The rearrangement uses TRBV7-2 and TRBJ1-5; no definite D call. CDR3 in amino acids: CASSLIINQPQHF. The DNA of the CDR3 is TGTGCCAGCAGCTTGATTATTAATCAGCCCCAGCATTTT.